The 17 T cell receptor beta chains below come from one sample, sequenced in a study of PD-1 blockade in classical Hodgkin lymphoma. Every patient experienced relapse after autologous stem cell transplantation, and brentuximab vedotin exposure varied. Here immunoSEQ multiplex PCR was the method, and the copy in TCRdb shows in-frame clones only, minus some. The table shows around 19,000 clones, with about nine tenths occurring only once. The material was peripheral blood mononuclear cells (PBMCs), obtained before the second cycle of nivolumab. The receptors were gathered from a human donor with classical Hodgkin lymphoma.

This clone was counted a few times. The chain is built from TRBV5-1 and TRBJ1-3; D call uncertain. Looked up from germline, CDR1 is SGHRS and CDR2 is YFSETQ. With 0 bases removed from V and 6 bases from J, the gap between germline ends came to 10 bases. This CDR3 contains 14 residues. CDR3 DNA sequence: TGCGCCAGCAGCTTGGGATCTCCCGAAAACACCATATATTTT. Translated: CASSLGSPENTIYF.

This clone has only one observation. V is TRBV7-8 and J is TRBJ1-2; the D is unclear. Germline values: CDR1 SGHVS, CDR2 FQNEAQ. The ends were cut back, 4 bases at V and 3 bases at J, with 12 bases in the middle. This CDR3 spans 14 amino acids. The DNA for the CDR3 is TGTGCCAGCAGCTCCGGCCTAACGGACTATGGCTACACCTTC. Translating it yields CASSSGLTDYGYTF.

The V gene is TRBV5-1, the J gene TRBJ2-5; TRBD1 is a possible D gene (6 bases). V was clipped by 2 bases and J by 5 bases, with 10 bases between them. The CDR3 is made up of 13 amino acids. CDR1 is SGHRS and CDR2 is YFSETQ in the germline V gene. CDR3 protein: CASSLQGGETQYF. The DNA for the CDR3 is TGCGCCAGCAGCTTACAGGGCGGGGAGACCCAGTACTTC.

This clone was counted only a few times. The chain couples TRBV5-1 to TRBJ2-3, with 13 bases that match TRBD2. This CDR3 region has 16 residues. V dropped 3 bases and J dropped 8; count of bases not matched to a gene: 9. Germline loops: CDR1 SGHRS, CDR2 YFSETQ. The CDR3 loop is CASSSGLAGDGGTQYF. In nucleotides, the CDR3 is TGCGCCAGCAGCTCAGGACTAGCGGGGGACGGTGGTACGCAGTATTTT.

Comments on this clone: One base away lies a much larger clone, so this may be a sequencing read error. The CDR3 loop is CASSFSTGELFF. The CDR3 DNA reads TGTGCCAGCAGTTTTAGCACCGGGGAGCTGTTTTTT. This chain connects TRBV27 to TRBJ2-2, with D hard to call. This CDR3 has 12 residues. V lost 3 bases and J 4 bases, leaving 3 bases between the germline ends. Germline V gene sequence: CDR1 MNHEY, CDR2 SMNVEV (reference sequence).

The V and J genes are TRBV5-1 and TRBJ2-7, with D perhaps TRBD1 (5 bases). V lost 0 bases, J lost 4 bases, and 14 bases lay in between. CDR3 length: 15 amino acids. From germline, CDR1 is SGHRS and CDR2 YFSETQ. The CDR3 nucleotides are TGCGCCAGCAGCTTGGGGGGCGGTCTATCTTACGAGCAGTACTTC. The encoded protein is CASSLGGGLSYEQYF. The complete variable domain, with remaining parts taken from reference TRBV5-1 and TRBJ2-7, reads KAGVTQTPRYLIKTRGQQVTLSCSPISGHRSVSWYQQTPGQGLQFLFEYFSETQRNKGNFPGRFSGRQFSNSRSEMNVSTLELGDSALYLCASSLGGGLSYEQYFGPGTRLTVT.

The J gene is TRBJ2-7, the V gene TRBV5-4; 10 bases align to TRBD2. Unmatched junction bases numbered 5, after V lost 1 base and J lost 1 base. The germline gives CDR1 SGHNT, CDR2 YYREEE (reference sequence). This CDR3 has 16 residues. Written as DNA, the CDR3 is TGTGCCAGCAGCTTGCCCGGGACTAGCGCTTCCTACGAGCAGTACTTC. Residues: CASSLPGTSASYEQYF.

This clone was counted once. The chain carries TRBV5-4 and TRBJ2-1; 10 bases are shared with TRBD2. Germline V gene data show CDR1 as SGHNT and CDR2 as YYREEE (reference sequence). The CDR3 is 16 residues long. V shed 1 base, J shed 3 bases, and the junction held 4 bases outside the gene matches. CDR3 bases: TGTGCCAGCAGCTTGCGCCTAGCGGGGGACTACAATGAGCAGTTCTTC. It encodes CASSLRLAGDYNEQFF.

The rearrangement joins TRBV4-1 to TRBJ1-1; D not certain. Germline V CDR1 and CDR2: MGHRA, YSYEKL. The V gene lost 1 base and the J gene lost 7 bases, with 16 bases spanning the gap. The CDR3 length is 15 residues. CDR3 sequence (DNA): TGCGCCAGCAGCCAAGCCCCGGCGGGTTCGCGTGAAGCTTTCTTT. It encodes CASSQAPAGSREAFF.

This rearrangement joins TRBV4-2 to TRBJ2-5; 16 bases line up with TRBD2. The V gene end was trimmed by 4 bases and the J gene end by 1 base; junction bases not matched to a gene: 9. CDR1 is LGHNA and CDR2 is YNFKEQ in the germline V gene. CDR3 length: 19 residues. CDR3 coding DNA: TGTGCCAGCAGCCCTGGGACTAGCGGGGGGGCTACCACCCAAGAGACCCAGTACTTC. It codes for CASSPGTSGGATTQETQYF.

The J gene is TRBJ1-6, the V gene TRBV19, with TRBD1 as a possible D gene (5 bases). Germline assignment: CDR1 LNHDA and CDR2 SQIVND (reference sequence). The ends were cut back, 5 bases at V and 8 bases at J, with 13 bases in the middle. This CDR3 comprises 14 residues. The CDR3 DNA follows: TGTGCCAGTAGTGCGGGCCGGGGGTATTCACCCCTCCACTTT. It specifies CASSAGRGYSPLHF.

V usage is TRBV2 and J usage is TRBJ2-3; D is perhaps TRBD1 (7 bases). V was cut by 2 bases and J by 6 bases, with 15 bases left in between. Germline values: CDR1 SNHLY, CDR2 FYNNEI. This CDR3 spans 15 amino acids. The CDR3 protein is CASSEQGGFMDTQYF. Here the CDR3 DNA reads TGTGCCAGCAGTGAACAGGGGGGTTTTATGGATACGCAGTATTTT. The entire variable domain, with the rest obtained from reference TRBV2 and TRBJ2-3, is as follows: EPEVTQTPSHQVTQMGQEVILRCVPISNHLYFYWYRQILGQKVEFLVSFYNNEISEKSEIFDDQFSVERPDGSNFTLKIRSTKLEDSAMYFCASSEQGGFMDTQYFGPGTRLTVL.

The chain has TRBV7-9 and TRBJ2-5; D is perhaps TRBD2 (5 bases). Germline CDR1 and CDR2: SEHNR and FQNEAQ (reference sequence). The V gene lost 1 base and the J gene lost 5 bases, with 8 bases spanning the gap. The CDR3 length is 13 residues. The CDR3 coding sequence is TGTGCCAGCAGCTTAGGAGGGTTCGAGACCCAGTACTTC. Amino acid sequence: CASSLGGFETQYF. The complete variable domain, with remaining parts taken from reference TRBV7-9 and TRBJ2-5, reads DTGVSQNPRHKITKRGQNVTFRCDPISEHNRLYWYRQTLGQGPEFLTYFQNEAQLEKSRLLSDRFSAERPKGSFSTLEIQRTEQGDSAMYLCASSLGGFETQYFGPGTRLLVL.

In this sample, this clone turned up once. The chain couples TRBV28 to TRBJ1-6, with 10 bases fitting TRBD1. Trimming removed 5 bases from V and 8 bases from J; junction bases left unmatched: 15. The length of the CDR3 is 18 residues. CDR1 is MDHEN, CDR2 SYDVKM, per germline. The CDR3 sequence is CASSTYGGQGQKDSPLHF. The CDR3 region has the DNA TGTGCCAGCAGTACATATGGGGGACAGGGGCAGAAGGATTCACCCCTCCACTTT.

The chain links TRBV6-5 to TRBJ2-1; 7 positions match TRBD2. J gave up 3 bases and V 2 bases, and 7 bases lay outside the gene matches. Germline V CDR1 and CDR2: MNHEY, SVGAGI. CDR3 length: 16 residues. The CDR3 loop is CASSYESGVGYNEQFF. The CDR3 region has the DNA TGTGCCAGCAGTTACGAGAGCGGGGTAGGCTACAATGAGCAGTTCTTC.

This chain connects TRBV5-6 to TRBJ1-1; 7 bases are shared with TRBD1. Trimming removed 0 bases from V and 1 base from J; junction bases left unmatched: 3. Germline-derived CDR1 and CDR2 are SGHDT and YYEEEE. The CDR3 spans 15 residues. The CDR3 here is CASSLVGGGNTEAFF. The CDR3, as DNA: TGTGCCAGCAGCTTGGTAGGGGGCGGGAACACTGAAGCTTTCTTT.

This chain uses TRBV11-2 with TRBJ1-1, with D uncertain. Germline V CDR1 and CDR2: SGHAT, FQNNGV. V shed 4 bases and J shed 4 bases, with 13 bases lying between them. The CDR3 extends over 14 amino acids. CDR3 sequence reads: CASSYSEGVTEAFF. CDR3 bases: TGTGCCAGCAGCTATTCTGAAGGAGTCACTGAAGCTTTCTTT.